This TCR beta chain is drawn from a study of T cell repertoires in ileal Crohn's disease. Study information: TCRB immunosequencing input was five hundred nanograms of biopsy DNA per sample. Study outcomes and limitations: Active smokers at surgery had more clonal expansions than non-smokers. High-frequency clones were more common in sorted CD8 than CD4 cells.

Regarding this clone: Its antigen remains unidentified.

Germline V lookup: CDR1 LGHNA, CDR2 YSLEER. There are 17 residues in the CDR3. V gave up 2 bases and J gave up 8 bases; unmatched junction bases: 6. Data came from immunoSEQ multiplex PCR; TCRdb stores just in-frame clones and leaves some out. The top ten clones hold under 3% of a sample with approximately 3,300 clones, over 85% of them seen once. Time point reported: inflamed ileum from the surgical specimen. Specimen: ileal tissue. The V call is TRBV4-3, the J call TRBJ2-1, with TRBD2 identical over 16 bases. This TCR came from an adult with Crohn's disease. The CDR3 DNA follows: TGCGCCAGCAGCCAATTGTTGGGACTAGCGGGGGGGCATGAGCAGTTCTTC. It translates to CASSQLLGLAGGHEQFF.